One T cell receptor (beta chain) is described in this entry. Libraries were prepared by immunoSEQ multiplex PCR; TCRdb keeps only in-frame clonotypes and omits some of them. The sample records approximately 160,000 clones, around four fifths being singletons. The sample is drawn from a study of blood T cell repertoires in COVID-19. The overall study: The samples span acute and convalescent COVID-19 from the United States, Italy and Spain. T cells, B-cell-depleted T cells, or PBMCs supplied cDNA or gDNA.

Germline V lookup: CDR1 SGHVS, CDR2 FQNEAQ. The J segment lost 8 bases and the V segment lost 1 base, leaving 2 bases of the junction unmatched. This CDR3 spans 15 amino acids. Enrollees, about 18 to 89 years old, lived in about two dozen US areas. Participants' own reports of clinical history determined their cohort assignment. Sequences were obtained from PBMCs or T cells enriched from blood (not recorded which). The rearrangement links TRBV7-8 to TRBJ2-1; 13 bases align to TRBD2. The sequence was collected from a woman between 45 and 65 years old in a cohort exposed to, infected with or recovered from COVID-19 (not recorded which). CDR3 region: CASSLETSGRDEQFF. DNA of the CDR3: TGTGCCAGCAGCTTAGAAACTAGCGGGAGGGATGAGCAGTTCTTC.